This entry lists 22 T cell receptor beta chains sequenced from one sample in a study of memory CD4+ T cells and cytomegalovirus serostatus. Sequencing was performed with immunoSEQ multiplex PCR; in TCRdb, only in-frame clones are kept and a portion is missing. This table holds about 47,000 clones, around 70% found once. Single viable CD3+CD4+CD8-CD45RO+ cells were sorted as the memory CD4+ T cells. Sequencing was performed on memory CD4+ T cells from blood. The receptors here all came from an adult in good health and CMV-seropositive.

J is TRBJ1-2 and V is TRBV7-9, with D possibly TRBD1 on 6 matching bases. The V end lost 5 bases, the J end lost 1 base, and 14 bases lay between the germline ends. CDR1 is SEHNR and CDR2 is FQNEAQ in the germline V gene (reference sequence). The CDR3 totals 15 residues. CDR3 residues: CASSLLGQFNYGYTF. The CDR3 nucleotides are TGTGCCAGCAGCCTTCTTGGACAGTTTAACTATGGCTACACCTTC. The full variable domain, its missing parts supplied by reference TRBV7-9 and TRBJ1-2, is DTGVSQNPRHKITKRGQNVTFRCDPISEHNRLYWYRQTLGQGPEFLTYFQNEAQLEKSRLLSDRFSAERPKGSFSTLEIQRTEQGDSAMYLCASSLLGQFNYGYTFGSGTRLTVV.

This clone was detected only a few times. V is TRBV18 and J is TRBJ2-5, with D perhaps TRBD1 (6 bases). V lost 3 bases and J lost 3, with 11 bases in between. The CDR3 is 14 residues long. Germline V gene lookup returns CDR1 KGHSH and CDR2 LQKENI. The CDR3 DNA reads as TGTGCCAGCTCACCGGACAGTTCAGAAGAGACCCAGTACTTC. This gives the protein CASSPDSSEETQYF.

The rearrangement uses TRBV4-2 and TRBJ2-1; 11 bases are shared with TRBD2. V dropped 4 bases and J dropped 5; count of bases not matched to a gene: 4. CDR1 is LGHNA, CDR2 YNFKEQ, per germline. There are 15 residues in the CDR3. Here the CDR3 reads CASSRETSGDNEQFF. CDR3 bases: TGTGCCAGCAGCCGTGAGACTAGCGGGGACAATGAGCAGTTCTTC.

The chain joins TRBV7-9 to TRBJ1-1, with unresolved D. The CDR3 runs 16 residues. Trimming shortened V by 2 bases and J by 0 bases, and 13 bases separated the two germline ends. Germline V CDR1 and CDR2: SEHNR, FQNEAQ (reference sequence). CDR3 loop: CASSLPRTPLNTEAFF. CDR3 bases: TGTGCCAGCAGCTTACCCCGGACTCCCTTGAACACTGAAGCTTTCTTT.

This clone was seen more than once but under ten times. This rearrangement joins TRBV13 to TRBJ2-3; 7 nucleotides align to TRBD2. Germline V CDR1 and CDR2: PRHDT, FYEKMQ (reference sequence). J gave up 4 bases and V 3 bases, and 13 bases lay outside the gene matches. The CDR3 covers 17 residues. CDR3 nucleotides: TGTGCCAGCAGCTTTGCTCGGGGGGAATCTGGCGCAGATACGCAGTATTTT. It specifies CASSFARGESGADTQYF.

V is TRBV6-5 and J is TRBJ1-1, with TRBD1 as a possible D gene (5 bases). Germline CDR1 and CDR2: MNHEY and SVGAGI. Trimming shortened V by 5 bases and J by 2 bases, and 15 bases separated the two germline ends. The CDR3 is 15 amino acids. Here the CDR3 DNA reads TGTGCCAGCAGTGTCACCTCGACAGCAAACACTGAAGCTTTCTTT. Translation: CASSVTSTANTEAFF.

V and J are TRBV30 and TRBJ2-6; D perhaps matches TRBD1 (5 bases). V lost 2 bases and J 0 bases, leaving 20 bases between the germline ends. CDR3 size: 19 residues. CDR1 is GTSNPN and CDR2 is SVGIG in the germline V gene (reference sequence). The CDR3 loop is CAWSPLPGQGHSGANVLTF. CDR3 nucleotide sequence: TGTGCCTGGAGTCCCCTCCCGGGCCAGGGTCACTCTGGGGCCAACGTCCTGACTTTC.

The J gene is TRBJ2-7, the V gene TRBV2; 12 positions agree with TRBD2. The germline gives CDR1 SNHLY, CDR2 FYNNEI. The CDR3 length is 14 residues. Germline trimming cut 6 bases from V and 0 bases from J; bases unmatched to any gene: 0. In DNA, the CDR3 is TGTGCCAGCAGGACTAGCGGGAGCTCCTACGAGCAGTACTTC. As protein: CASRTSGSSYEQYF. Complete variable domain (other parts from reference TRBV2 and TRBJ2-7): EPEVTQTPSHQVTQMGQEVILRCVPISNHLYFYWYRQILGQKVEFLVSFYNNEISEKSEIFDDQFSVERPDGSNFTLKIRSTKLEDSAMYFCASRTSGSSYEQYFGPGTRLTVT.

The chain employs TRBV18 and TRBJ2-2; TRBD1 matches 12 bases. The CDR3 extends over 16 amino acids. The trim removed 4 bases at V and 7 bases at J, leaving 7 bases unmatched. Germline values: CDR1 KGHSH, CDR2 LQKENI. CDR3 residues: CASSRRDRGQIGELFF. The CDR3 DNA follows: TGTGCCAGCTCACGCCGGGACAGGGGGCAGATCGGGGAGCTGTTTTTT.

The chain recombines TRBV7-9 with TRBJ1-1; 7 nucleotides line up with TRBD1. CDR1 and CDR2 from the germline V gene are SEHNR and FQNEAQ (reference sequence). V was pared by 2 bases and J by 4 bases, with 10 bases of the junction left unmatched. The CDR3 length is 16 residues. The CDR3 DNA sequence: TGTGCCAGCAGCTTATACCTCAGGGGGAAAGTCACTGAAGCTTTCTTT. It is translated as CASSLYLRGKVTEAFF.

The chain carries TRBV5-1 and TRBJ2-1; D is uncertain. V shed 0 bases and J shed 0 bases, with 10 bases lying between them. This CDR3 has 16 amino acids. Per germline, CDR1 SGHRS and CDR2 YFSETQ. The CDR3 loop reads CASSLVSPISYNEQFF. In nucleotides, the CDR3 is TGCGCCAGCAGCTTGGTGTCGCCCATCTCCTACAATGAGCAGTTCTTC.

The gene calls are TRBV4-2 and TRBJ2-3; 10 nucleotides line up with TRBD2. CDR1 and CDR2 (germline): LGHNA, YNFKEQ. The CDR3 spans 16 residues. The V segment lost 4 bases and the J segment 2 bases; nucleotides outside the gene matches: 6. The CDR3 loop reads CASSPIAGGLTDTQYF. CDR3 nucleotide sequence: TGTGCCAGCAGCCCTATAGCGGGGGGACTCACAGATACGCAGTATTTT.

This clone occurred once. Other DNA variants within this sample encode the same CDR3. The DNA for the CDR3 is TGTGCCAGCCGGAGGGGTGGCTATGGCTACACCTTC. This encodes CASRRGGYGYTF. The J gene is TRBJ1-2, the V gene TRBV2, with a tentative D call TRBD1 (5 bases). The CDR3 runs 12 residues. Germline CDR1 and CDR2: SNHLY and FYNNEI. Trimming cost V 8 bases and J 4 bases, with 11 bases left between them.

CDR3 DNA sequence: TGTGCCAGCAGCCTCAGCACAGGCGCCACTGAAGCTTTCTTT. Residues: CASSLSTGATEAFF. The genes are TRBV4-2 and TRBJ1-1, with D maybe TRBD1 (5 bases). This CDR3 has 14 residues. Trimming shortened V by 4 bases and J by 4 bases, and 13 bases separated the two germline ends. CDR1 is LGHNA, CDR2 YNFKEQ, per germline.

This chain connects TRBV4-2 to TRBJ1-1; no definite D call. V lost 4 bases, J lost 0 bases, and 12 bases lay in between. Germline V gene data show CDR1 as LGHNA and CDR2 as YNFKEQ. The CDR3 length is 15 residues. Written as DNA, the CDR3 is TGTGCCAGCAGCCGAAACACCGTGATGAACACTGAAGCTTTCTTT. Its translation: CASSRNTVMNTEAFF.

The CDR3 DNA reads TGTGCCCATATCTTATTTTACGAGCAGTACTTC. Translated, it gives CAHILFYEQYF. This chain uses TRBV6-5 with TRBJ2-7, with unresolved D. The CDR3 spans 11 residues. Germline CDR1 is MNHEY and CDR2 is SVGAGI. V was trimmed by 11 bases and J by 4 bases, leaving 12 bases between them.

CDR3 nucleotides: TGTGCCAGCACTTGGGGGGCGTCGGCTAACTATGGCTACACCTTC. Residues: CASTWGASANYGYTF. The V and J genes are TRBV6-5 and TRBJ1-2; D is perhaps TRBD1 (6 bases). CDR3 length: 15 residues. Trimming left V 7 bases short and J 0 bases short, with 15 bases between. CDR1 is MNHEY and CDR2 is SVGAGI in the germline V gene.

The chain joins TRBV28 to TRBJ1-2, with TRBD1 as a possible D gene (5 bases). V was clipped by 6 bases and J by 5 bases, with 19 bases between them. The CDR3 is made up of 15 amino acids. Looked up from germline, CDR1 is MDHEN and CDR2 is SYDVKM. CDR3 coding DNA: TGTGCCAGCAGGGCAGGGTCCCAGGGTGATTATGGCTACACCTTC. This translates into CASRAGSQGDYGYTF.

The chain uses TRBV4-3 and TRBJ1-4, with D possibly being TRBD1 (5 bases). V was cut by 4 bases and J by 4 bases, with 10 bases left in between. The CDR3 is 14 amino acids. Germline V CDR1 and CDR2: LGHNA, YSLEER. CDR3 sequence (DNA): TGCGCCAGCAGCCCCGGGGCAAGTAATGAAAAACTGTTTTTT. Its translation: CASSPGASNEKLFF.

This clone was counted a few times. The J gene is TRBJ2-7, the V gene TRBV5-1; D gene uncertain. The CDR3 has 13 amino acids. V gave up 0 bases and J gave up 3 bases, with 7 bases separating them. Germline-derived CDR1 and CDR2 are SGHRS and YFSETQ. CDR3 nucleotides: TGCGCCAGCAGCTTGGGGCCGAACTACGAGCAGTACTTC. This translates into CASSLGPNYEQYF.

The chain has TRBV18 and TRBJ2-7, with D maybe TRBD1 (6 bases). V was cut by 4 bases and J by 5 bases, with 18 bases left in between. CDR1 is KGHSH and CDR2 is LQKENI in the germline V gene. The CDR3 runs 15 residues. The CDR3 DNA reads TGTGCCAGCTCACTCCTAACAGGGTCTGGGAACGAGCAGTACTTC. This codes for CASSLLTGSGNEQYF.

V gene TRBV6-6 combines with J gene TRBJ2-7; no firm D call. This CDR3 is 12 amino acids long. Looked up from germline, CDR1 is MNHNY and CDR2 is SVGAGI (reference sequence). Trimming stripped 6 bases from V and 3 bases from J, with 9 bases between. CDR3 sequence reads: CASSLTNYEQYF. CDR3 bases: TGTGCCAGCAGCCTAACAAACTACGAGCAGTACTTC.